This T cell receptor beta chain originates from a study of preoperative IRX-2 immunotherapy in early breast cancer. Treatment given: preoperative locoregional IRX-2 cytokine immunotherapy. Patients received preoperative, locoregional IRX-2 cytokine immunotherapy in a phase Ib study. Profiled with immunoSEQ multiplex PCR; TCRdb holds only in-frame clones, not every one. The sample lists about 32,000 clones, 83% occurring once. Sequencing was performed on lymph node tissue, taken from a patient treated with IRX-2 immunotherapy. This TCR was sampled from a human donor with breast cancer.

The CDR3 loop is CATGWGRDYGYTF. The CDR3 DNA reads TGTGCCACCGGATGGGGGCGCGACTATGGCTACACCTTC. V gene TRBV18 combines with J gene TRBJ1-2; perhaps TRBD1 as D (6 bases). Germline V lookup: CDR1 KGHSH, CDR2 LQKENI. V gave up 10 bases and J gave up 3 bases, with 15 bases separating them. This CDR3 is built from 13 residues.